These 2 T cell receptor beta chains were sequenced from one sample in a study of beta chain features in type 1 diabetes. Their antigens are not known. The authors reverse transcribed all of the isolated RNA, so sequencing captured expressed TCRB transcripts. Repertoires were generated with immunoSEQ multiplex PCR, while TCRdb's copy carries only in-frame clones and drops some. The sample lists some 640,000 clones, around an eighth seen once, with just under 0.04% in the top ten. Whole-study results and caveats: There was a moderate but significant shortening of TCRB CDR3s in all four CD4+ subsets of Type 1 diabetes patients.

Material: naive CD4+ T cells from blood. The receptor source for this set is a man between 18 and 29 years old with type 1 diabetes.

The rearrangement links TRBV15 to TRBJ1-5; D unresolved. The CDR3 loop spans 15 amino acids. Germline V gives CDR1 LNHNV, CDR2 YYDKDF (reference sequence). Trimming shortened V by 1 base and J by 0 bases, and 7 bases separated the two germline ends. This CDR3 is CATSRAAGSNQPQHF. CDR3 nucleotide sequence: TGTGCCACCAGCAGAGCGGCGGGTAGCAATCAGCCCCAGCATTTT. Full variable domain (remainder filled in from reference TRBV15 and TRBJ1-5): DAMVIQNPRYQVTQFGKPVTLSCSQTLNHNVMYWYQQKSSQAPKLLFHYYDKDFNNEADTPDNFQSRRPNTSFCFLDIRSPGLGDTAMYLCATSRAAGSNQPQHFGDGTRLSIL.

This clone appeared once. The chain is built from TRBV2 and TRBJ2-2; D is undetermined. The germline V and J ends were trimmed by 2 bases and 5 bases, with 12 bases remaining between them. Germline V CDR1 and CDR2: SNHLY, FYNNEI. The CDR3 has 15 residues. The DNA for the CDR3 is TGTGCCAGCAGTGAAATACCCGGAGCGACCGGGGAGCTGTTTTTT. It encodes CASSEIPGATGELFF. Full variable domain (missing parts from reference TRBV2 and TRBJ2-2): EPEVTQTPSHQVTQMGQEVILRCVPISNHLYFYWYRQILGQKVEFLVSFYNNEISEKSEIFDDQFSVERPDGSNFTLKIRSTKLEDSAMYFCASSEIPGATGELFFGEGSRLTVL.